The next 14 T cell receptor beta chains were all read from a single sample in a study of blood T cells in healthy people across ages. The second PCR ran about 6 to 12 cycles with a sample-barcoded 5' primer and J-beta primers. TCRdb reanalysed the 5' RACE reads using MiXCR and keeps one entry per CDR3 protein. The sample consists of 850,000 to 1,000,000 distinct CDR3 sequences, just over 50% of them appearing once. The sequenced material came from blood. These receptors were obtained from a woman aged 55 to 70 in good health.

V gene TRBV7-2 combines with J gene TRBJ1-5; D not resolved. The germline V gene encodes CDR1 SGHTA and CDR2 FQGNSA. The CDR3 contains 16 residues. V was pared by 3 bases and J by 2 bases, with 14 bases between. The DNA for the CDR3 is TGTGCCAGCAGCTTCGGAGCAGGAATGGGCAATCAGCCCCAGCATTTT. This gives the protein CASSFGAGMGNQPQHF. Drawing the rest from reference TRBV7-2 and TRBJ1-5, the complete variable domain is GAGVSQSPSNKVTEKGKDVELRCDPISGHTALYWYRQSLGQGLEFLIYFQGNSAPDKSGLPSDRFSAERTGGSVSTLTIQRTQQEDSAVYLCASSFGAGMGNQPQHFGDGTRLSIL.

This clonotype was observed at least ten times. The chain has TRBV3-1 and TRBJ2-3, with TRBD1 identical over 9 bases. Germline V gene lookup returns CDR1 LGHDT and CDR2 YNNKEL (reference sequence). CDR3 length: 15 residues. The ends lost 4 bases at V and 2 bases at J; junction bases unmatched: 4. The CDR3 bases are TGTGCCAGCAGCCCAGGGACAGGGTACACAGATACGCAGTATTTT. Protein sequence: CASSPGTGYTDTQYF.

This clonotype was detected only a few times. This rearrangement joins TRBV7-2 to TRBJ2-1, with D uncertain. CDR3 length: 12 residues. Trimming took off 1 base at V and 10 bases at J, with 8 bases between the two ends. Germline V gene data show CDR1 as SGHTA and CDR2 as FQGNSA. CDR3 in amino acids: CASSLVVWEQFF. The CDR3 DNA reads as TGTGCCAGCAGCTTAGTGGTATGGGAGCAGTTCTTC.

The count of this clonotype is one. The genes are TRBV6-2 or TRBV6-3 and TRBJ2-5, with 9 bases matching TRBD1. The closer fit of TRBJ2-7 to the DNA end suggests the J call may be wrong. CDR3 length equals 14 residues. CDR1 is MNHEY and CDR2 is SVGEGT in the germline V gene. CDR3 sequence (DNA): TGTGCCAGCAGGCCCGGGACAGGGTACCACGAGCAGTACTTC. Its protein product is CASRPGTGYHEQYF.

The rearrangement joins TRBV20-1 to TRBJ2-5; no definite D call. The DNA end lines up better with TRBJ2-7; the J call may be wrong. Germline loops: CDR1 DFQATT, CDR2 SNEGSKA (reference sequence). The CDR3 covers 13 residues. This chain's CDR3 is CSARPTELYEQYF. The CDR3 DNA is TGCAGTGCTCGACCGACGGAACTTTACGAGCAGTACTTC.

The chain links TRBV4-2 to TRBJ2-7; TRBD2 matches at 9 bases. Germline V lookup: CDR1 LGHNA, CDR2 YNFKEQ. The CDR3 consists of 15 residues. Losses at the gene ends were 3 bases for V and 4 bases for J; bases not matched to a gene: 7. CDR3 sequence (DNA): TGTGCCAGCAGCCAGAGGGCGGGAGGGATATACGAGCAGTACTTC. Amino acids: CASSQRAGGIYEQYF.

This sequence joins TRBV12-3 or TRBV12-4 and TRBJ2-5, with no clear D. The CDR3 contains 12 residues. V was clipped by 5 bases and J by 5 bases, with 9 bases between them. In nucleotides, the CDR3 is TGTGCCAGCAGTCTCCGGAAGGAGACCCAGTACTTC. It yields the protein CASSLRKETQYF.

The chain links TRBV6-6 to TRBJ2-5; D is undetermined. There are 15 residues in the CDR3. Germline CDR1 reads MNHNY; CDR2 reads SVGAGI (reference sequence). V lost 2 bases and J lost 2, with 12 bases in between. The CDR3, as DNA: TGTGCCAGCAGTTACCTCAGCAGGCATCAAGAGACCCAGTACTTC. It translates to CASSYLSRHQETQYF.

The rearrangement uses TRBV11-1 and TRBJ2-4; D perhaps matches TRBD2 (5 bases). V lost 5 bases and J lost 6, with 11 bases in between. Germline assignment: CDR1 SGHAT and CDR2 FQDESV (reference sequence). The CDR3 spans 13 residues. The CDR3 sequence: CASSQNGINIQYF. The DNA for the CDR3 is TGTGCCAGCAGCCAGAACGGGATAAACATTCAGTACTTC.

This rearrangement joins TRBV27 to TRBJ2-1; 10 bases are a match to TRBD2. J was trimmed by 3 bases and V by 3 bases; bases with no gene match: 8. The CDR3 has 17 amino acids. Germline CDR1 MNHEY, CDR2 SMNVEV (reference sequence). The DNA for the CDR3 is TGTGCCAGCAGTTTTAACCTAGCGGGAGCCTTCTACAATGAGCAGTTCTTC. Protein: CASSFNLAGAFYNEQFF.

The chain combines TRBV28 with TRBJ2-5; 7 nucleotides align to TRBD2. V gave up 7 bases and J gave up 3 bases; unmatched junction bases: 23. Germline V lookup: CDR1 MDHEN, CDR2 SYDVKM. The CDR3 loop spans 19 amino acids. CDR3 coding DNA: TGTGCCAGCAATTCCGGCAGGGAGGGAGGGTTACCGTACGAAGAGACCCAGTACTTC. Translating it yields CASNSGREGGLPYEETQYF.

This clonotype was detected only a few times. The rearrangement uses TRBV7-9 and TRBJ2-7, with D unclear. CDR3 size: 15 residues. V lost 3 bases and J 0 bases, leaving 12 bases between the germline ends. Germline CDR1 is SEHNR and CDR2 is FQNEAQ (reference sequence). CDR3 sequence (DNA): TGTGCCAGCAGCTTTTTTGCGGATGTCTCCTACGAGCAGTACTTC. Translation: CASSFFADVSYEQYF.

V and J are TRBV7-9 and TRBJ2-2; D is unresolved. This CDR3 spans 13 amino acids. The germline V gene has CDR1 SEHNR and CDR2 FQNEAQ (reference sequence). Trimming took off 7 bases at V and 5 bases at J, with 11 bases between the two ends. CDR3 in DNA: TGTGCCAGCAACTTTGCTCGAACCGGGGAGCTGTTTTTT. Translated: CASNFARTGELFF.

The V gene is TRBV6-6, the J gene TRBJ2-4; D perhaps matches TRBD2 (6 bases). Trimming removed 0 bases at V and 8 bases at J, with 8 bases between. The CDR3 extends over 13 amino acids. Germline assignment: CDR1 MNHNY and CDR2 SVGAGI (reference sequence). The CDR3 loop reads CASSYSWGDIQYF. CDR3 DNA sequence: TGTGCCAGCAGTTACTCGTGGGGGGACATTCAGTACTTC.